The 3 T cell receptor beta chains presented below share a single source sample, sequenced in a study of early T cells in non-severe SARS-CoV-2 infection (dated by TCRdb to about 2021). The library was made by 5' RACE. The data were produced on a NextSeq 500. Through fastp at Q25 and MiXCR, TCRdb rebuilt clones from the public reads, retaining in-frame beta chains. Each record represents a unique CDR3 protein, reported with the most common genes and DNA among its rows. Here the sample has 60,000 to 80,000 distinct CDR3 sequences; less than 15% occur a single time. 3.9% of the sample is in the top ten clones. The sequenced material came from whole blood. The receptors were sampled from an adult who was a healthcare worker with PCR-confirmed SARS-CoV-2 infection or an uninfected control (not recorded which).

This clonotype was seen ten or more times. The chain joins TRBV29-1 to TRBJ2-7; the D is unclear. The CDR3 extends over 13 amino acids. Trimming cost V 5 bases and J 7 bases, with 18 bases left between them. The V gene's germline CDR1 is SQVTM and CDR2 ANQGSEA. For the CDR3, the DNA is TGCAGCGTTCAGGAAGGGCAGACTCGGGAGCAGTACTTC. Translated: CSVQEGQTREQYF.

V and J are TRBV30 and TRBJ1-3; no definite D call. Germline CDR1 is GTSNPN and CDR2 is SVGIG (reference sequence). Trimming took 0 bases from V and 5 from J, leaving 8 bases between them. CDR3 length: 13 amino acids. The DNA of the CDR3 is TGTGCCTGGAGTGTTAACGGACGAAACACCATATATTTT. This sequence encodes CAWSVNGRNTIYF.

This clonotype occurred many times. V is TRBV20-1 and J is TRBJ2-7, with 8 bases lining up with TRBD2. Germline V gene lookup returns CDR1 DFQATT and CDR2 SNEGSKA (reference sequence). J lost 1 base, V lost 6 bases, and 11 bases had no gene match. The CDR3 is 15 residues long. The CDR3 sequence is CSAYGAGVLSYEQYF. CDR3 bases: TGCAGTGCCTATGGAGCGGGAGTATTATCCTACGAGCAGTACTTC.